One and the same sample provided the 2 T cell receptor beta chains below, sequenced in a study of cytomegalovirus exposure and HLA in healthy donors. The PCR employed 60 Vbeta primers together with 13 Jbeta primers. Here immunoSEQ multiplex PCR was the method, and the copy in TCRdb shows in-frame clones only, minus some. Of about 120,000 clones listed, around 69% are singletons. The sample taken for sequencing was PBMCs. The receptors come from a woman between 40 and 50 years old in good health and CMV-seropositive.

CDR3 region: CASRDRERGNQPQHF. CDR3 sequence (DNA): TGCGCCAGCAGGGACAGGGAACGAGGCAATCAGCCCCAGCATTTT. The chain is built from TRBV10-2 and TRBJ1-5; the match to TRBD1 covers 8 bases. In germline, CDR1 is WSHSY, CDR2 SAAADI. This CDR3 has 15 residues. V trimming: 6 bases; J trimming: 2 bases; junction bases outside the gene matches: 6.

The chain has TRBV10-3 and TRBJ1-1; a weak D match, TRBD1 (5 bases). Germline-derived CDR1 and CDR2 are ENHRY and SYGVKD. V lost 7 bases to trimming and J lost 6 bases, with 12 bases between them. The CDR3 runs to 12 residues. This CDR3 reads CAIKGDGAEAFF. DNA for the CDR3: TGTGCCATCAAAGGGGATGGAGCTGAAGCTTTCTTT.